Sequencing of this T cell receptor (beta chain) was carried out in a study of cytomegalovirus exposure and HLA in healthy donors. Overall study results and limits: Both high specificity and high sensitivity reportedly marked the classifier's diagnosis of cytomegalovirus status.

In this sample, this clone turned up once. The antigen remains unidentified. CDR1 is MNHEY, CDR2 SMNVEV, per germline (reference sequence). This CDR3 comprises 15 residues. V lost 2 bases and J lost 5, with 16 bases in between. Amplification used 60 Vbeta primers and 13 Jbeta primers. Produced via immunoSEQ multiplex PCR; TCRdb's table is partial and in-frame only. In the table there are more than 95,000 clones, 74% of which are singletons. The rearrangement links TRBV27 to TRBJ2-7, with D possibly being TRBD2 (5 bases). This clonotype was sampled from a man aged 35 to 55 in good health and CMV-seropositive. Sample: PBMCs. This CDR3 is CASSLDRTPPNEQYF. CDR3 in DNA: TGTGCCAGCAGTTTAGATAGGACTCCTCCTAACGAGCAGTACTTC.